This T cell receptor beta chain was captured by sequencing in a study of cytomegalovirus exposure and HLA in healthy donors. About the study: The approximately 120 validation repertoires and the approximately 690 first-cohort repertoires shared a platform, a later analysis reported.

CDR1 and CDR2 from the germline V gene are SGDLS and YYNGEE. CDR3 size: 15 residues. V lost 0 bases and J lost 4; bases outside the gene matches: 5. In regard to this clone: The antigen is unknown.

Only in-frame clones appear in the TCRdb table, and some are missing; sequencing was by immunoSEQ multiplex PCR. The profile shows 57,000 or so clones, approximately 96% of them singletons. Overall study results and limits: The study found most TCR sequences rare, yet found some public TCRs in many donors. Associated with cytomegalovirus, according to the listing, were fewer than 200 TCR beta chains.

This sequence originates from a man aged 18 to 29 in good health and CMV-seronegative. Sequencing was carried out using PBMCs. The genes are TRBV9 and TRBJ2-5; TRBD2 matches at 8 bases. CDR3 coding DNA: TGTGCCAGCAGCGTAGGTGTAGCGGGATCAGAGACCCAGTACTTC. It is translated as CASSVGVAGSETQYF. Using reference TRBV9 and TRBJ2-5 for the parts outside the CDR3, the full variable domain is DSGVTQTPKHLITATGQRVTLRCSPRSGDLSVYWYQQSLDQGLQFLIQYYNGEERAKGNILERFSAQQFPDLHSELNLSSLELGDSALYFCASSVGVAGSETQYFGPGTRLLVL.